These 11 T cell receptor beta chains were all obtained from the same sample, sequenced in a study of CD8+CD57+ T cells in acquired aplastic anemia. TCR beta VDJ and CDR3 were profiled, and genomic DNA was the template. TCRdb re-called the reads with MiXCR, one entry per CDR3 protein. Of more than 150,000 distinct CDR3 sequences listed, 40% to 50% are singletons. Sequenced input: sorted CD4+, CD8+, or CD8+CD57+ T cells (not recorded which) from PBMCs. These TCRs come from a human donor in good health.

The sample holds one count of this clonotype. This may come from a read error, since a much larger clone is one base off. This chain joins TRBV5-1 and TRBJ2-2, with a tentative D call TRBD2 (6 bases). The CDR3 runs 15 residues. Germline V gene data show CDR1 as SGHRS and CDR2 as YFSETQ. CDR3 bases: TGCGCCAGCAGCTCGCGGGGTCGGGGCACCGGGGAGCCGTTTTTT. Its translation: CASSSRGRGTGEPFF.

The J gene is TRBJ1-1, the V gene TRBV11-2; 8 bases map to TRBD1. The CDR3 contains 15 residues. Unmatched junction bases numbered 10, after V lost 6 bases and J lost 4 bases. The germline gives CDR1 SGHAT, CDR2 FQNNGV. CDR3 loop: CASRINRGWVTEAFF. The CDR3 nucleotides are TGTGCCAGCAGAATCAACAGGGGGTGGGTCACTGAAGCTTTCTTT.

The chain is built from TRBV29-1 and TRBJ2-3, with TRBD2 matching 11 bases. Germline V gene lookup returns CDR1 SQVTM and CDR2 ANQGSEA. The CDR3 sequence is 15 residues long. The junction had 6 bases not matched to a gene; V was cut back by 5 bases and J by 2 bases. CDR3 sequence: CSVFPTSGVTDTQYF. DNA for the CDR3: TGCAGCGTTTTTCCGACTAGCGGGGTCACAGATACGCAGTATTTT.

The rearrangement links TRBV2 to TRBJ1-2; possible D gene TRBD1, 5 bases. The CDR3 runs to 13 residues. The germline V gene encodes CDR1 SNHLY and CDR2 FYNNEI. The V and J ends lost 5 bases and 7 bases respectively, with 14 bases between them. The CDR3 bases are TGTGCCAGCAGTAATGGGCAGGGAGGTGGCTACACCTTC. This codes for CASSNGQGGGYTF.

DNA for the CDR3: TGCGCCAGCGGAGGTAGTGAGAATTCACCCCTCCACTTT. Its translation is CASGGSENSPLHF. The V gene is TRBV10-2, the J gene TRBJ1-6; D is unclear. With 8 bases removed from V and 7 bases from J, the gap between germline ends came to 12 bases. Germline-derived CDR1 and CDR2 are WSHSY and SAAADI. The length of the CDR3 is 13 residues.

As regards this clonotype: A much larger clone sits a single nucleotide away, making a read error possible. Likely a read error: the CDR3 ends without its conserved phenylalanine or tryptophan. J is TRBJ1-2 and V is TRBV12-3 or TRBV12-4; D gene ambiguous. The CDR3 totals 12 residues. V dropped 3 bases and J dropped 4 bases, with 6 bases sitting between them. In nucleotides, the CDR3 is TGTGCCAGCAGTTTGCGGGGCTATGGCTACACCTCC. Amino acids: CASSLRGYGYTS.

Remarks on this clonotype: A read error may produce the germline difference seen at one junction end. The gene calls are TRBV10-3 and TRBJ1-5; a possible D gene is TRBD1 (5 bases). This CDR3 has 14 residues. Looked up from germline, CDR1 is ENHRY and CDR2 is SYGVKD. CDR3 coding DNA: TGTGCCATCAACGGGGGGGGGTTGGGGCAGCCCCGGCATTTT. Its protein product is CAINGGGLGQPRHF.

The CDR3 reads CASSTRDRDFEQYF. Written as DNA, the CDR3 is TGTGCCAGCAGTACCCGGGACAGGGATTTCGAGCAGTACTTC. The chain couples TRBV6-2 or TRBV6-3 to TRBJ2-7; 9 bases agree with TRBD1. V lost 5 bases to trimming and J lost 6 bases; unmatched junction nucleotides: 8. CDR3 length: 14 amino acids. Germline V gives CDR1 MNHEY, CDR2 SVGEGT.

There are a few counts of this clonotype. V usage is TRBV6-1 and J usage is TRBJ2-4; 8 bases are shared with TRBD1. Germline V gene lookup returns CDR1 MNHNS and CDR2 SASEGT. The CDR3 is 14 amino acids. Trimming cost V 6 bases and J 6 bases; bases outside gene matches: 7. The CDR3 sequence: CASSGVGQGNIQYF. CDR3 coding DNA: TGTGCCAGCAGCGGAGTAGGACAGGGAAACATTCAGTACTTC.

Remarks on this clonotype: Given a much more abundant clone one base away, this may be a read error. This chain links TRBV12-3 or TRBV12-4 with TRBJ2-5, with 11 bases fitting TRBD2. The CDR3 totals 14 residues. The J segment lost 8 bases and the V segment lost 4 bases, leaving 6 bases of the junction unmatched. The CDR3 region has the DNA TGTGCCAGCAGTTCCGCTAGCGGGAGGTATACCCAGTACTTC. Translated, it gives CASSSASGRYTQYF.

This chain links TRBV10-3 with TRBJ2-1; D may be TRBD1 (5 bases). The better agreement between TRBJ2-7 and the DNA end casts doubt on the J call. The CDR3 contains 14 residues. Germline V gene sequence: CDR1 ENHRY, CDR2 SYGVKD. CDR3 in DNA: TGTGCCACCTTGCCTCACGAGACAGTGGACGAGCAGTACTTC. It yields the protein CATLPHETVDEQYF.